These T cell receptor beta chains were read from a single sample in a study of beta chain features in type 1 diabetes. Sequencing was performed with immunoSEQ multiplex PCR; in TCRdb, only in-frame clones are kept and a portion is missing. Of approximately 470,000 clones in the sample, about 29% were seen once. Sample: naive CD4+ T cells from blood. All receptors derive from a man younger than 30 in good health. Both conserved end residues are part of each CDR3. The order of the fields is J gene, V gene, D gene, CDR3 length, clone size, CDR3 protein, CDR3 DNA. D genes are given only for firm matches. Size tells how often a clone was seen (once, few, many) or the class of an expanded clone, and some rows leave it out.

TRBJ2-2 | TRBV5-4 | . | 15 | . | CASSQDTLNTGELFF | TGTGCCAGCAGCCAGGACACCCTGAACACCGGGGAGCTGTTTTTT
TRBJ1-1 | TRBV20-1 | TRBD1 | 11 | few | CSFSGGTEAFF | TGCAGTTTCTCAGGGGGCACTGAAGCTTTCTTT
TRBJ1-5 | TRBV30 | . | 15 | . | CAWSAPVALNQPQHF | TGTGCCTGGAGTGCCCCAGTGGCCCTCAATCAGCCCCAGCATTTT
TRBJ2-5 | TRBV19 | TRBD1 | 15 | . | CASSAGGSYQETQYF | TGTGCCAGTAGTGCAGGGGGCTCGTACCAAGAGACCCAGTACTTC
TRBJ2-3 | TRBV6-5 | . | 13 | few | CASRGFATDTQYF | TGTGCCAGCAGGGGCTTCGCCACAGATACGCAGTATTTT
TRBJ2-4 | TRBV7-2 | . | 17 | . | CASSPRADPLAKNIQYF | TGTGCCAGCAGCCCCCGGGCAGACCCTTTGGCCAAAAACATTCAGTACTTC
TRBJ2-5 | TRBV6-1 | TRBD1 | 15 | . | CASSRGQGSRETQYF | TGTGCCAGCAGTCGAGGACAGGGGTCCCGAGAGACCCAGTACTTC
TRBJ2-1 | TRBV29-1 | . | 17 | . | CSVEVDKGDFINNEQFF | TGCAGCGTTGAAGTGGATAAGGGGGACTTTATAAACAATGAGCAGTTCTTC
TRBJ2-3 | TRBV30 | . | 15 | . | CAWSVSVSSTDTQYF | TGTGCCTGGAGTGTGAGCGTATCTAGCACAGATACGCAGTATTTT
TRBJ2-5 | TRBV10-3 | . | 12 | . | CAIGGSGETQYF | TGTGCCATCGGGGGATCAGGAGAGACCCAGTACTTC
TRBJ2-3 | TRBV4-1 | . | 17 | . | CASSQDQRRLSTDTQYF | TGCGCCAGCAGCCAAGATCAAAGGAGACTTTCCACAGATACGCAGTATTTT
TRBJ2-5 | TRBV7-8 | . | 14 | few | CASSSQERRETQYF | TGTGCCAGCAGCTCCCAGGAGAGGAGGGAGACCCAGTACTTC
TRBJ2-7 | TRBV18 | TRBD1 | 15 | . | CASSPGTGGSYEQYF | TGTGCCAGCTCACCAGGGACAGGGGGCTCCTACGAGCAGTACTTC
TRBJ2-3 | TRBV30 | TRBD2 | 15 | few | CARASKSGRTDTQYF | TGTGCCCGGGCCTCGAAAAGCGGGAGAACAGATACGCAGTATTTT
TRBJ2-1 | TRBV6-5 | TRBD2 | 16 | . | CASSYHGGRSHNEQFF | TGTGCCAGCAGTTACCATGGCGGGAGGAGCCACAATGAGCAGTTCTTC
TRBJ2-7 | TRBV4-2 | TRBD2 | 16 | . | CASSYRTGTSGSEQYF | TGTGCCAGCAGCTACAGAACCGGGACTAGCGGCTCCGAGCAGTACTTC
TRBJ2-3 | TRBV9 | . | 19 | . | CASSVATPTAAKNTDTQYF | TGTGCCAGCAGCGTAGCGACCCCCACAGCGGCCAAAAACACAGATACGCAGTATTTT
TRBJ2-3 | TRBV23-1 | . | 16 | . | CASSQEFVAAADTQYF | TGCGCCAGCAGTCAGGAATTCGTGGCAGCCGCAGATACGCAGTATTTT
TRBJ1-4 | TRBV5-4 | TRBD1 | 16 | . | CASSLRTGTTNEKLFF | TGTGCCAGCAGCTTGCGGACAGGGACAACTAATGAAAAACTGTTTTTT
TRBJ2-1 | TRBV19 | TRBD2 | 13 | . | CASRGLAENEQFF | TGTGCCAGTAGGGGACTAGCGGAAAATGAGCAGTTCTTC
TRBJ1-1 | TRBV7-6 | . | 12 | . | CASSPGWGEAFF | TGTGCCAGCAGCCCCGGGTGGGGTGAAGCTTTCTTT
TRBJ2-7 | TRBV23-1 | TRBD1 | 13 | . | CASSRDRVDEQYF | TGCGCCAGCAGTCGGGACAGGGTGGACGAGCAGTACTTC
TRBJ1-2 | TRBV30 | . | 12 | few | CAWSDILDRYTF | TGTGCCTGGAGTGACATCCTAGACCGCTACACCTTC
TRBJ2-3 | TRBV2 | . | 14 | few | CASSEGFYADTQYF | TGTGCCAGCAGTGAAGGGTTCTACGCAGATACGCAGTATTTT
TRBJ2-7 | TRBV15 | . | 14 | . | CATRSSGSTYEQYF | TGTGCCACCAGATCGAGTGGGTCTACCTACGAGCAGTACTTC
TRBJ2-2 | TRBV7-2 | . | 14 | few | CASSLPIATGELFF | TGTGCCAGCAGCTTGCCCATCGCCACCGGGGAGCTGTTTTTT
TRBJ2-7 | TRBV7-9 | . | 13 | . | CASSSRGSYEQYF | TGTGCCAGCAGCTCCAGGGGCTCCTACGAGCAGTACTTC
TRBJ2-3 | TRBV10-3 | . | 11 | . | CAISDGPAQYF | TGTGCCATCAGTGATGGCCCCGCGCAGTATTTT
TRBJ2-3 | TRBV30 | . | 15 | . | CAWSALTLSTDTQYF | TGTGCCTGGAGTGCTCTGACCCTTAGCACAGATACGCAGTATTTT
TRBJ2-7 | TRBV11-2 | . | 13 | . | CASSFGGSYEQYF | TGTGCCAGCAGCTTTGGCGGATCCTACGAGCAGTACTTC
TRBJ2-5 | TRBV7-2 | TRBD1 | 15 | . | CASSSGQGARETQYF | TGTGCCAGCAGCTCGGGACAGGGGGCGAGGGAGACCCAGTACTTC
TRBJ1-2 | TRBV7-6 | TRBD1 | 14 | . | CASSPVDRGSGYTF | TGTGCCAGCAGCCCCGTGGACAGGGGTTCTGGCTACACCTTC
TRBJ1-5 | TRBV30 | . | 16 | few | CAWSLRQVGGSQPQHF | TGTGCCTGGAGTCTCCGACAGGTTGGGGGCAGTCAGCCCCAGCATTTT
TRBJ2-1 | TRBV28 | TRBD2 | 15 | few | CASSRPLAGGREQFF | TGTGCCAGCAGCCGCCCGCTAGCGGGAGGTCGCGAGCAGTTCTTC
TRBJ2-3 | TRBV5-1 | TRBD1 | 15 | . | CASSLGQVPTDTQYF | TGCGCCAGCAGCTTAGGACAGGTCCCAACAGATACGCAGTATTTT
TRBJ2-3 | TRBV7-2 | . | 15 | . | CASSYRQGGTDTQYF | TGTGCCAGCAGCTATCGACAGGGAGGGACAGATACGCAGTATTTT
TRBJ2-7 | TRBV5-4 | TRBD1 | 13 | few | CASSLDRLGEQYF | TGTGCCAGCAGCCTGGACAGGCTGGGCGAGCAGTACTTC
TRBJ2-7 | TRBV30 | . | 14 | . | CAWSVPEISYEQYF | TGTGCCTGGAGTGTCCCGGAGATCTCCTACGAGCAGTACTTC